This T cell receptor beta chain was observed in a study of technical replicates of blood from a handful of donors. TCRdb's table, derived via immunoSEQ multiplex PCR, lists solely in-frame clones and lacks some. The table lists some 71,000 clones, around 97% of them singletons. Input material: T cells isolated from PBMCs. The sequence came from a human donor in good health.

This CDR3 is CASSFGQGAMYEQYF. CDR3 sequence (DNA): TGTGCCAGTAGTTTCGGACAGGGGGCTATGTACGAGCAGTACTTC. The gene calls are TRBV19 and TRBJ2-7; 11 positions agree with TRBD1. The V segment lost 5 bases and the J segment 4 bases; nucleotides outside the gene matches: 7. This CDR3 has 15 residues. CDR1 LNHDA and CDR2 SQIVND come from the germline V gene (reference sequence).